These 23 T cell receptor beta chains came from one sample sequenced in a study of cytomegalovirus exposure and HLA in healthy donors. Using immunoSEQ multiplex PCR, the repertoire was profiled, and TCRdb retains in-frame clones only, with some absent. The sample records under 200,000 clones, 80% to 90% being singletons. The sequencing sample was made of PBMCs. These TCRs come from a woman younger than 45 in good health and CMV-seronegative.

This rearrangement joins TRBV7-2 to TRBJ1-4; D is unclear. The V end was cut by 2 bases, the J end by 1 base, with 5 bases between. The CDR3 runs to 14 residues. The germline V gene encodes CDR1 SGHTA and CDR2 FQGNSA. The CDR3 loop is CASSLSGTNEKLFF. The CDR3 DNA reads TGTGCCAGCAGCTTATCCGGAACTAATGAAAAACTGTTTTTT. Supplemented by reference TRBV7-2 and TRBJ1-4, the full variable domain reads GAGVSQSPSNKVTEKGKDVELRCDPISGHTALYWYRQSLGQGLEFLIYFQGNSAPDKSGLPSDRFSAERTGGSVSTLTIQRTQQEDSAVYLCASSLSGTNEKLFFGSGTQLSVL.

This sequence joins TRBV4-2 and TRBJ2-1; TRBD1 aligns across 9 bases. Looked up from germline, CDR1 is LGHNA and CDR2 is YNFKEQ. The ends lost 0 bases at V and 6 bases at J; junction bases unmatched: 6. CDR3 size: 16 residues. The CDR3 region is CASSQDEGQGSNEQFF. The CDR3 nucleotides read TGTGCCAGCAGCCAAGATGAGGGACAGGGATCCAATGAGCAGTTCTTC.

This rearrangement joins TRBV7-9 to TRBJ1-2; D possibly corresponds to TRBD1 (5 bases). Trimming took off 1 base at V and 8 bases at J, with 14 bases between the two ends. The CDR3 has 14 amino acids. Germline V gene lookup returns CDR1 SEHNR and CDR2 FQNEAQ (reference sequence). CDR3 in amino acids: CASSLDGTPGGYTF. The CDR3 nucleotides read TGTGCCAGCAGCTTAGATGGGACCCCGGGAGGCTACACCTTC. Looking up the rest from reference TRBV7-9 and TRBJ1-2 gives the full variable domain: DTGVSQNPRHKITKRGQNVTFRCDPISEHNRLYWYRQTLGQGPEFLTYFQNEAQLEKSRLLSDRFSAERPKGSFSTLEIQRTEQGDSAMYLCASSLDGTPGGYTFGSGTRLTVV.

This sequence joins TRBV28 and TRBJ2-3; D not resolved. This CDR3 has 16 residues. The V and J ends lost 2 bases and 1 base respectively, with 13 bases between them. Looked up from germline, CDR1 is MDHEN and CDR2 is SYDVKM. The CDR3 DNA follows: TGTGCCAGCAGTTTACTCGGCAGGCCGGGCACAGATACGCAGTATTTT. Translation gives CASSLLGRPGTDTQYF.

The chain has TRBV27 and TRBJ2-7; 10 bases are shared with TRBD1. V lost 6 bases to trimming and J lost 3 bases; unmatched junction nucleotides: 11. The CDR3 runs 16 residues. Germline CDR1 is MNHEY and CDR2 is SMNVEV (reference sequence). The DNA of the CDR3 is TGTGCCAGCAGCAGACAAACCGGGACAGGGGTCTACGAGCAGTACTTC. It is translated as CASSRQTGTGVYEQYF.

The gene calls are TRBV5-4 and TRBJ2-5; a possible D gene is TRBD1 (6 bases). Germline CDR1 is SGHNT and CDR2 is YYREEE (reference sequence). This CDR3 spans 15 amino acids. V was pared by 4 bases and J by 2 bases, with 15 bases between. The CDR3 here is CASSRKSDRQETQYF. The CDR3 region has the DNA TGTGCCAGCAGCCGCAAATCCGACAGGCAAGAGACCCAGTACTTC.

The CDR3 loop is CASSLPGGGYEQYF. The CDR3 DNA sequence: TGTGCCAGCAGCTTACCGGGGGGAGGATACGAGCAGTACTTC. J is TRBJ2-7 and V is TRBV7-9; 7 bases agree with TRBD2. Germline CDR1 SEHNR, CDR2 FQNEAQ (reference sequence). After removal of 2 bases from V and 4 bases from J, the junction contained 5 bases not matched to a gene. The CDR3 runs to 14 residues.

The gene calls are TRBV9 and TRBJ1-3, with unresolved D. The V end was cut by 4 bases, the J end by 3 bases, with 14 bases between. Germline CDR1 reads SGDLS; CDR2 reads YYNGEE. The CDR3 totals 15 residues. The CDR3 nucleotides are TGTGCCAGCAGCCTCAACGTGGGTGGTGGAAACACCATATATTTT. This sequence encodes CASSLNVGGGNTIYF.

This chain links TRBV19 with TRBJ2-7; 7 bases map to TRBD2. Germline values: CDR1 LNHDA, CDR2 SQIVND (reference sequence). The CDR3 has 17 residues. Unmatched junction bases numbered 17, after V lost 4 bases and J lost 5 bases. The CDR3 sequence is CASSKVPSGTDRHEQYF. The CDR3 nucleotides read TGTGCCAGTAGTAAAGTGCCTAGCGGAACCGATAGACACGAGCAGTACTTC. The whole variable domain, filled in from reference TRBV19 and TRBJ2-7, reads DGGITQSPKYLFRKEGQNVTLSCEQNLNHDAMYWYRQDPGQGLRLIYYSQIVNDFQKGDIAEGYSVSREKKESFPLTVTSAQKNPTAFYLCASSKVPSGTDRHEQYFGPGTRLTVT.

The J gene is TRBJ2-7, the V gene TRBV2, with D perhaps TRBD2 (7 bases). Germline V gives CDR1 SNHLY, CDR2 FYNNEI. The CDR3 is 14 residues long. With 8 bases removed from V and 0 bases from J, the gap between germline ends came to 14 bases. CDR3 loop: CASHRGGVSYEQYF. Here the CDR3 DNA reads TGTGCCAGCCATAGGGGGGGAGTCTCCTACGAGCAGTACTTC. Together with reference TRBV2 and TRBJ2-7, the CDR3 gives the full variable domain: EPEVTQTPSHQVTQMGQEVILRCVPISNHLYFYWYRQILGQKVEFLVSFYNNEISEKSEIFDDQFSVERPDGSNFTLKIRSTKLEDSAMYFCASHRGGVSYEQYFGPGTRLTVT.

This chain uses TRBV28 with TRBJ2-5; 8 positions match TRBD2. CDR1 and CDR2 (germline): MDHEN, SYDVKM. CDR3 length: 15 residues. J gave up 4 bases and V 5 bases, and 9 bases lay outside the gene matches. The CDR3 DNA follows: TGTGCCAGCAGTCCCGCCGGCGGGGGGAGAGAGACCCAGTACTTC. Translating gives CASSPAGGGRETQYF. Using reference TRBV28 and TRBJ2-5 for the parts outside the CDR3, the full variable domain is DVKVTQSSRYLVKRTGEKVFLECVQDMDHENMFWYRQDPGLGLRLIYFSYDVKMKEKGDIPEGYSVSREKKERFSLILESASTNQTSMYLCASSPAGGGRETQYFGPGTRLLVL.

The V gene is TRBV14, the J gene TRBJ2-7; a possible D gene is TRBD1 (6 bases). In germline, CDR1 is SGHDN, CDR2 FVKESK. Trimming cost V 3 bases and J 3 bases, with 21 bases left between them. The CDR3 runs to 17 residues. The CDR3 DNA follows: TGTGCCAGCAGCCACCGTCAGGGGCTAGCACGGGGCTACGAGCAGTACTTC. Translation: CASSHRQGLARGYEQYF.

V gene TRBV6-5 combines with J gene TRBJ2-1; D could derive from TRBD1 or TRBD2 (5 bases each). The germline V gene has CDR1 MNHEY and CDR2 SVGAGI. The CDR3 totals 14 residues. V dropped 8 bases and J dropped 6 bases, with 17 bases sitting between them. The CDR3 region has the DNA TGTGCCAGCTCGACTCCTTCGAGGGGCAATGAGCAGTTCTTC. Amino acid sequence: CASSTPSRGNEQFF.

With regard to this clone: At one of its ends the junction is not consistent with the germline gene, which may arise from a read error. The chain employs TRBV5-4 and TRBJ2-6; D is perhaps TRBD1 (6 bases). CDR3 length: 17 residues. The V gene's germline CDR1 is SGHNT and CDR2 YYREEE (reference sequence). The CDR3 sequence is CASSPAGDGSGANVLTF. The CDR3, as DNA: TGCGCCAGCAGCCCGGCAGGGGACGGGTCTGGGGCCAACGTCCTGACTTTC.

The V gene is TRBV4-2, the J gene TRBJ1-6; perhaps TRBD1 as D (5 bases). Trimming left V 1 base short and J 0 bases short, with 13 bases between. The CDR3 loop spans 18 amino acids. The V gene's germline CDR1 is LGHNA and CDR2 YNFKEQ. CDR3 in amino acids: CASSQGLVGTSYNSPLHF. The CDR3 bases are TGTGCCAGCAGCCAAGGTCTGGTGGGGACCTCCTATAATTCACCCCTCCACTTT.

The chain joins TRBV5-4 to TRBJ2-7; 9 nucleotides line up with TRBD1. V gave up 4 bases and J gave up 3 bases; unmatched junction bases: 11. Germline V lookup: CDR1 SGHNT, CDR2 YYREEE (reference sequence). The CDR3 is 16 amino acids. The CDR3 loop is CASSDQSGTGFYEQYF. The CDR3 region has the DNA TGTGCCAGCAGCGACCAATCCGGGACAGGGTTCTACGAGCAGTACTTC.

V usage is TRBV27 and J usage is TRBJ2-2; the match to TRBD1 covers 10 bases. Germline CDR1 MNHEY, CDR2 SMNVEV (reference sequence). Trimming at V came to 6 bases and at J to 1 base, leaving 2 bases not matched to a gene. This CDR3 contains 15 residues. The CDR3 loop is CASSRTGGNTGELFF. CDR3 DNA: TGTGCCAGCAGCCGGACAGGGGGGAACACCGGGGAGCTGTTTTTT.

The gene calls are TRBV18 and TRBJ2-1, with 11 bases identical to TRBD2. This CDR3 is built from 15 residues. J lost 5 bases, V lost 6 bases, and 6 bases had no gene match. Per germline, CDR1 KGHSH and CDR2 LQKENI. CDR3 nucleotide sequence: TGTGCCAGCTCCCAACTTAGCGGGGGGGACAATGAGCAGTTCTTC. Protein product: CASSQLSGGDNEQFF.

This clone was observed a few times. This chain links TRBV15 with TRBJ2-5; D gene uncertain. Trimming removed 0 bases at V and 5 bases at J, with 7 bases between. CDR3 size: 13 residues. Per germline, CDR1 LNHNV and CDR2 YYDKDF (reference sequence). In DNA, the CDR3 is TGTGCCACCAGCAGAGATTTATCGGAGACCCAGTACTTC. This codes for CATSRDLSETQYF.

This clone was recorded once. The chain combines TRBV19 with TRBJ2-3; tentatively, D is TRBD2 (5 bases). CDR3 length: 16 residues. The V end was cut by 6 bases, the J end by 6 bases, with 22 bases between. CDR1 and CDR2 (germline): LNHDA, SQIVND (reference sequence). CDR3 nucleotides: TGTGCCAGTAGGGTTCGACGGGGAGAGGGAACGGATACGCAGTATTTT. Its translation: CASRVRRGEGTDTQYF. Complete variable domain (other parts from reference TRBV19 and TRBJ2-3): DGGITQSPKYLFRKEGQNVTLSCEQNLNHDAMYWYRQDPGQGLRLIYYSQIVNDFQKGDIAEGYSVSREKKESFPLTVTSAQKNPTAFYLCASRVRRGEGTDTQYFGPGTRLTVL.

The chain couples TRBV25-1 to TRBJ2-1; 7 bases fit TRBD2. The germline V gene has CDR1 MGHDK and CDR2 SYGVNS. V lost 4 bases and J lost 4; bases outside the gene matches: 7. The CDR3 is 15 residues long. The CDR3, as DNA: TGTGCCAGCAGTGGCCCTCCAGCGGGGTACAATGAGCAGTTCTTC. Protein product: CASSGPPAGYNEQFF.

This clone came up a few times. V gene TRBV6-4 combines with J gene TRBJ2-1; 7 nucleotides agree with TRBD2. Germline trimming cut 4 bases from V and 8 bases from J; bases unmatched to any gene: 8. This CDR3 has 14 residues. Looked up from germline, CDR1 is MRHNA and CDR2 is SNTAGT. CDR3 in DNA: TGTGCCAGCAGTGCTAGCGGTGAAATCGATGAGCAGTTCTTC. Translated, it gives CASSASGEIDEQFF.

The CDR3 DNA reads as TGCGCCAGCAGCTTAACAGGGGTAACAGATACGCAGTATTTT. Translating gives CASSLTGVTDTQYF. J is TRBJ2-3 and V is TRBV5-1; 7 nucleotides align to TRBD1. The CDR3 loop spans 14 amino acids. The junction had 3 bases not matched to a gene; V was cut back by 2 bases and J by 3 bases. Per germline, CDR1 SGHRS and CDR2 YFSETQ. Full variable domain (missing parts from reference TRBV5-1 and TRBJ2-3): KAGVTQTPRYLIKTRGQQVTLSCSPISGHRSVSWYQQTPGQGLQFLFEYFSETQRNKGNFPGRFSGRQFSNSRSEMNVSTLELGDSALYLCASSLTGVTDTQYFGPGTRLTVL.